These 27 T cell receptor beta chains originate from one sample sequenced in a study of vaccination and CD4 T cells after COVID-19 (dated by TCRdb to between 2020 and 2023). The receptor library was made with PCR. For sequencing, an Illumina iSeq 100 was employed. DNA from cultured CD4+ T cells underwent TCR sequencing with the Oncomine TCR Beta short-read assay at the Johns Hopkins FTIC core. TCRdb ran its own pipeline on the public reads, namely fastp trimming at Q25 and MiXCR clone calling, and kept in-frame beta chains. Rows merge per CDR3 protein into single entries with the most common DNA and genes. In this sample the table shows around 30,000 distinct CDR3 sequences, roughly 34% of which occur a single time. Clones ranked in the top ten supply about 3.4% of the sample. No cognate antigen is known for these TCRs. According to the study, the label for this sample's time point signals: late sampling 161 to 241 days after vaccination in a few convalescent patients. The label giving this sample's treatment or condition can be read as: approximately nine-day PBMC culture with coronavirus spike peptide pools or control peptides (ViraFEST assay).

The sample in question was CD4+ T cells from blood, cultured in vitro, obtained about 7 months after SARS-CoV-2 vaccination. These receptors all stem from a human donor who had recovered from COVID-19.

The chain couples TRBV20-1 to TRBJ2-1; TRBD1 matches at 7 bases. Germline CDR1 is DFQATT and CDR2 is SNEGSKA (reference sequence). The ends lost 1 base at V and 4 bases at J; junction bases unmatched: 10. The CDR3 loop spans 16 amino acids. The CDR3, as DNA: TGCAGTGCTAGAGGGACCGGGACAGTAGGTTACAATGAGCAGTTCTTC. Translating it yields CSARGTGTVGYNEQFF.

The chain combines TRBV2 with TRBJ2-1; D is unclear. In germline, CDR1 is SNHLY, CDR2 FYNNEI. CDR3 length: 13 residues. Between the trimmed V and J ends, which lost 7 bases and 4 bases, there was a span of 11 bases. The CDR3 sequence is CASMEMDYNEQFF. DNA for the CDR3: TGTGCCAGCATGGAGATGGATTACAATGAGCAGTTCTTC.

CDR3 bases: TGCAGCGTTGATGTCCAGAACACTGAAGCTTTCTTT. Protein product: CSVDVQNTEAFF. The rearrangement joins TRBV29-1 to TRBJ1-1; D gene ambiguous. The CDR3 runs to 12 residues. V dropped 3 bases and J dropped 1 base, with 6 bases sitting between them. Germline V gives CDR1 SQVTM, CDR2 ANQGSEA.

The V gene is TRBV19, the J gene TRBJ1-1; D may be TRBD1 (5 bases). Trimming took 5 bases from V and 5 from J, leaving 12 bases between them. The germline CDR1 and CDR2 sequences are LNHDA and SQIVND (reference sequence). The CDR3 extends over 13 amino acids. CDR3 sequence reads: CASSSFEGTEAFF. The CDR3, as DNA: TGTGCCAGTAGTTCCTTTGAGGGGACTGAAGCTTTCTTT.

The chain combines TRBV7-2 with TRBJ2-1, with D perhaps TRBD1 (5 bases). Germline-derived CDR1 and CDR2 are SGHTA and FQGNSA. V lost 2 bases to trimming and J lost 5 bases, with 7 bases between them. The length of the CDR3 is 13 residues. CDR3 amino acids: CASSLRGNNEQFF. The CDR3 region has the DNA TGTGCCAGCAGCTTAAGGGGAAACAATGAGCAGTTCTTC.

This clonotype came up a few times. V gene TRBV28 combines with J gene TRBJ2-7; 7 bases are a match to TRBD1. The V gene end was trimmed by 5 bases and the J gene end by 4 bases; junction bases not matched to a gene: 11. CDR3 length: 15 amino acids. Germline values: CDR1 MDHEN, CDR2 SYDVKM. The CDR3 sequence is CASSLQGDSIYEQYF. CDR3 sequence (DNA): TGTGCCAGCAGTCTTCAGGGGGATTCGATTTACGAGCAGTACTTC. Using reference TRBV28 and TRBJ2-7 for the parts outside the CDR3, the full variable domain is DVKVTQSSRYLVKRTGEKVFLECVQDMDHENMFWYRQDPGLGLRLIYFSYDVKMKEKGDIPEGYSVSREKKERFSLILESASTNQTSMYLCASSLQGDSIYEQYFGPGTRLTVT.

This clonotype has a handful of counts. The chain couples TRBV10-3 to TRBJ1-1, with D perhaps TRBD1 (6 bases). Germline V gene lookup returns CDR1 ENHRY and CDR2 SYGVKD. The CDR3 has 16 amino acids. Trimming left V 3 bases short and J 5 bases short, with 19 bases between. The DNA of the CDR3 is TGTGCCATCAGTGACCTCATGAGGGCCAGGGGAACTGAAGCTTTCTTT. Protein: CAISDLMRARGTEAFF.

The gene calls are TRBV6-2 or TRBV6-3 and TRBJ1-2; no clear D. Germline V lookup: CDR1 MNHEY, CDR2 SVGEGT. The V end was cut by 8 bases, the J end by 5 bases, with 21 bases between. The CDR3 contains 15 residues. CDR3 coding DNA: TGTGCCAGCGAGCCGACCGGAATTCTACAATATGGCTACACCTTC. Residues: CASEPTGILQYGYTF.

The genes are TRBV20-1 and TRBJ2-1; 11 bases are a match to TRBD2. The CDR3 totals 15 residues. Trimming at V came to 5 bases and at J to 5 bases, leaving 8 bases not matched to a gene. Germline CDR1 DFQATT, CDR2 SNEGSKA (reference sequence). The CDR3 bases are TGCAGTGCTGGGGATAGCGGGAGGGTGAACAATGAGCAGTTCTTC. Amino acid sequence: CSAGDSGRVNNEQFF.

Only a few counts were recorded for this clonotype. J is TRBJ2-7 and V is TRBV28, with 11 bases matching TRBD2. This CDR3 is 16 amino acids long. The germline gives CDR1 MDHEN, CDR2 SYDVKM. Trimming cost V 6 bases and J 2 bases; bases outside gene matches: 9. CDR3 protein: CASSRPGLADPYEQYF. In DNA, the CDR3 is TGTGCCAGCAGCCGCCCGGGACTAGCGGATCCCTACGAGCAGTACTTC. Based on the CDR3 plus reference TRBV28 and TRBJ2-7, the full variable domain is DVKVTQSSRYLVKRTGEKVFLECVQDMDHENMFWYRQDPGLGLRLIYFSYDVKMKEKGDIPEGYSVSREKKERFSLILESASTNQTSMYLCASSRPGLADPYEQYFGPGTRLTVT.

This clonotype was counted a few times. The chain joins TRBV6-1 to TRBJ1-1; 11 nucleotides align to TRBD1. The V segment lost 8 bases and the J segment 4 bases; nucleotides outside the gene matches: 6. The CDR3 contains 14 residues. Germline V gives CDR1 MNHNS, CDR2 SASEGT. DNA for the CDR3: TGTGCCAGCGGTGGACAGGGGGCCATCACTGAAGCTTTCTTT. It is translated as CASGGQGAITEAFF.

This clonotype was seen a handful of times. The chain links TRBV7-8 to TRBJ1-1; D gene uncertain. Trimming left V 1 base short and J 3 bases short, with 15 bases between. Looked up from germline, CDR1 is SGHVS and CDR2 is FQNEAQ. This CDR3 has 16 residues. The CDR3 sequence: CASSLVGGRFDTEAFF. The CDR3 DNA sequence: TGTGCCAGCAGCTTAGTGGGCGGGAGATTTGACACTGAAGCTTTCTTT.

In nucleotides, the CDR3 is TGTGCCAGCAGTTTATTATGGGCCGACTATGGCTACACCTTC. Encoded protein: CASSLLWADYGYTF. The gene calls are TRBV28 and TRBJ1-2; D is unclear. Looked up from germline, CDR1 is MDHEN and CDR2 is SYDVKM. Trimming cost V 1 base and J 3 bases, with 9 bases left between them. CDR3 length: 14 residues.

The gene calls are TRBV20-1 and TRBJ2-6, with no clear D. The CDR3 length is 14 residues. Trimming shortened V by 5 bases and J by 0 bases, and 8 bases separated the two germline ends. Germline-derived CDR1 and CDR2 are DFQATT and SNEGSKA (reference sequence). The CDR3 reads CSAQENSGANVLTF. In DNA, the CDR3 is TGCAGTGCTCAGGAAAACTCTGGGGCCAACGTCCTGACTTTC.

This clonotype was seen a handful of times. The CDR3 DNA reads TGTGCCAGCAGCCCCACCAGGACTAGCGGGTCCTACGAGCAGTACTTC. Its translation is CASSPTRTSGSYEQYF. V usage is TRBV5-4 and J usage is TRBJ2-7; 11 bases align to TRBD2. The junction had 7 bases not matched to a gene; V was cut back by 4 bases and J by 1 base. In germline, CDR1 is SGHNT, CDR2 YYREEE (reference sequence). The CDR3 is 16 residues long.

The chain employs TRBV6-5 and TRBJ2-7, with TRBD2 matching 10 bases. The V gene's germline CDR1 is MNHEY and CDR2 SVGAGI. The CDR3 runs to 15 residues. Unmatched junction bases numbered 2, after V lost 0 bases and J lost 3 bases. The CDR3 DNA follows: TGTGCCAGCAGTTACTCGACTAGCGGGCGCTACGAGCAGTACTTC. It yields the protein CASSYSTSGRYEQYF.

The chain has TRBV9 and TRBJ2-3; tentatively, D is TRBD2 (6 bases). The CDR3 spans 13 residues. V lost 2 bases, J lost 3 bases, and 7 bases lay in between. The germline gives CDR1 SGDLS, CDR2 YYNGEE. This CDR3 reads CASSVGRTDTQYF. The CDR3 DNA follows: TGTGCCAGCAGCGTGGGGAGGACAGATACGCAGTATTTT.

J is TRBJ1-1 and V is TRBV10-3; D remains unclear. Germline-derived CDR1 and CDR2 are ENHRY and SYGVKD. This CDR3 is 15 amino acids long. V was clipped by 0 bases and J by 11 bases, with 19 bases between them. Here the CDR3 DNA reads TGTGCCATCAGTGAGTCATTCGCAGGCTGGGCCGACGCTTTCTTT. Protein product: CAISESFAGWADAFF.

CDR3 bases: TGTGCCATCAGTGAGCTAGCGGGAGAGGTCCAGTACTTC. It yields the protein CAISELAGEVQYF. V usage is TRBV10-3 and J usage is TRBJ2-5, with 10 bases identical to TRBD2. Trimming cost V 2 bases and J 10 bases; bases outside gene matches: 4. This CDR3 contains 13 residues. In germline, CDR1 is ENHRY, CDR2 SYGVKD.

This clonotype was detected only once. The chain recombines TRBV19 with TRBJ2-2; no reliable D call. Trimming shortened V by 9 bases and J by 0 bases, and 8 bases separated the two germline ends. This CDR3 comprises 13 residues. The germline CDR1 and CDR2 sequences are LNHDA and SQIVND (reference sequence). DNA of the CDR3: TGTGCCAGCACCAACACGAACACCGGGGAGCTGTTTTTT. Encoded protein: CASTNTNTGELFF.

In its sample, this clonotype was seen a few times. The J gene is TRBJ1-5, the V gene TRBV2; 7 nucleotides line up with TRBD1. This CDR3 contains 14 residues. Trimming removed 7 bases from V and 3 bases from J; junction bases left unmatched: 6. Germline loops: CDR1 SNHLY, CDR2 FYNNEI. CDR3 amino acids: CASKYGQANQPQHF. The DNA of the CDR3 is TGTGCCAGCAAATATGGACAGGCCAATCAGCCCCAGCATTTT.

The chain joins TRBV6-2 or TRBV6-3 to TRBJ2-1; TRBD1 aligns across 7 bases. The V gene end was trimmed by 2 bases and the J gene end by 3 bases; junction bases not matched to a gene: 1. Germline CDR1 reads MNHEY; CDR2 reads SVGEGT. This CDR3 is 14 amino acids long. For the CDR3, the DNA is TGTGCCAGCAGTTACAGGGGGCTCTACAATGAGCAGTTCTTC. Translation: CASSYRGLYNEQFF.

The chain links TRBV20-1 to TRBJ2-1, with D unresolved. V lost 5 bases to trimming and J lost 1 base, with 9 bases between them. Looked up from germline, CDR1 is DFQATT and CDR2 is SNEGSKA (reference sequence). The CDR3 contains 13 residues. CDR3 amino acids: CSAPDDSYNEQFF. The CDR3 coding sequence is TGCAGTGCTCCCGATGATTCCTACAATGAGCAGTTCTTC.

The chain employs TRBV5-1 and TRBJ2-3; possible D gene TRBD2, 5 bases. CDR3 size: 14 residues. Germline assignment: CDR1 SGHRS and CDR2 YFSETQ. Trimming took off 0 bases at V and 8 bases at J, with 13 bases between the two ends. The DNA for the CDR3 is TGCGCCAGCAGCTTGGCTGGGGAGTACGGTACGCAGTATTTT. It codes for CASSLAGEYGTQYF. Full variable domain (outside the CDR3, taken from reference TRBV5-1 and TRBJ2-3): KAGVTQTPRYLIKTRGQQVTLSCSPISGHRSVSWYQQTPGQGLQFLFEYFSETQRNKGNFPGRFSGRQFSNSRSEMNVSTLELGDSALYLCASSLAGEYGTQYFGPGTRLTVL.

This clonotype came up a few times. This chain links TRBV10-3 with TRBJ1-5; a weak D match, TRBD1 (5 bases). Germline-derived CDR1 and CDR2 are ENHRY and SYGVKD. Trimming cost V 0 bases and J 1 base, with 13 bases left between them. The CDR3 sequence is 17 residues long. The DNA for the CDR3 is TGTGCCATCAGTGAGTCCGTCGGGACCAGGAGCAATCAGCCCCAGCATTTT. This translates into CAISESVGTRSNQPQHF.

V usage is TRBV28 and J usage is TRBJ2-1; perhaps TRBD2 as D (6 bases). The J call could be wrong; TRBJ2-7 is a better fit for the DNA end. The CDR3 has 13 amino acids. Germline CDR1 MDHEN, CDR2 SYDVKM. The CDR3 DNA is TGTGCCAGCAGTTTATTGCGGGGTGGCGAGCAGTACTTC. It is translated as CASSLLRGGEQYF.

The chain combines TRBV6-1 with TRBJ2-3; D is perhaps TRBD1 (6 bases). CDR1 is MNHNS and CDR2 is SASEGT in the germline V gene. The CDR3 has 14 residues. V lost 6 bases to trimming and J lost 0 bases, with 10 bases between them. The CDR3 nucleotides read TGTGCCAGCAGCCGGGACACCAGCACAGATACGCAGTATTTT. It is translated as CASSRDTSTDTQYF.